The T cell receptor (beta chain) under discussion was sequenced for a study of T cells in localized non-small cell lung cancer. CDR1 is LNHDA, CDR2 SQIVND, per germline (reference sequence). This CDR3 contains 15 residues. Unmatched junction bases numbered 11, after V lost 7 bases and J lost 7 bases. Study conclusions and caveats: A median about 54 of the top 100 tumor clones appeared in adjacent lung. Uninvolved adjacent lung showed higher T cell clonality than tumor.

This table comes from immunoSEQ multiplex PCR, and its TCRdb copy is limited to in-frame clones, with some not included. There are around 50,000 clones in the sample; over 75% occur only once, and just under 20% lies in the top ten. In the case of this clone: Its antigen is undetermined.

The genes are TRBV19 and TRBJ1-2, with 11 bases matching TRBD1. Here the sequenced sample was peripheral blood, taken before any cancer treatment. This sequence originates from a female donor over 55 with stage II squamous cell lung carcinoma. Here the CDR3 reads CASTNQGTGGSGYTF. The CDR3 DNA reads TGTGCCAGTACCAATCAGGGGACAGGGGGAAGTGGCTACACCTTC.